These 20 T cell receptor beta chains originate from one sample sequenced in a study of blood T cell repertoires in COVID-19. TCRdb's table, derived via immunoSEQ multiplex PCR, lists solely in-frame clones and lacks some. The repertoire holds about 200,000 clones, with 82% as singletons. Sequencing input: PBMCs or T cells enriched from blood (not recorded which). These receptors were obtained from a man aged 35 to 55 who had recovered from COVID-19.

This clone is a singleton in its sample. The chain is built from TRBV7-2 and TRBJ2-1; 7 bases are a match to TRBD2. The CDR3 spans 15 residues. V lost 5 bases and J lost 7; bases outside the gene matches: 11. CDR1 is SGHTA, CDR2 FQGNSA, per germline. The CDR3 is CASSPWGTTNNEQFF. The CDR3, as DNA: TGTGCCAGCAGCCCCTGGGGGACTACCAATAATGAGCAGTTCTTC.

CDR3 in amino acids: CAISGSGGVGGNIQYF. CDR3 bases: TGTGCCATCAGTGGCTCGGGGGGGGTCGGTGGAAACATTCAGTACTTC. The V call is TRBV10-3, the J call TRBJ2-4; TRBD2 agrees at 8 bases. The V gene's germline CDR1 is ENHRY and CDR2 SYGVKD. The V gene end was trimmed by 4 bases and the J gene end by 6 bases; junction bases not matched to a gene: 11. The CDR3 is 16 residues long.

This clone was counted between two and nine times. The V gene is TRBV18, the J gene TRBJ2-1, with TRBD2 matching 10 bases. CDR3 length: 17 amino acids. Trimming cost V 3 bases and J 0 bases; bases outside gene matches: 5. CDR1 KGHSH and CDR2 LQKENI come from the germline V gene. The CDR3 loop reads CASSPPGLASSYNEQFF. The CDR3 nucleotides are TGTGCCAGCTCACCTCCGGGACTAGCGAGCTCCTACAATGAGCAGTTCTTC.

The chain joins TRBV5-1 to TRBJ2-7; unclear D gene. Trimming took off 4 bases at V and 1 base at J, with 9 bases between the two ends. Germline CDR1 SGHRS, CDR2 YFSETQ. The CDR3 totals 13 residues. The CDR3: CASSPFGSYEQYF. CDR3 nucleotides: TGCGCCAGCAGCCCATTCGGTTCCTACGAGCAGTACTTC.

This sequence joins TRBV5-6 and TRBJ2-5; TRBD2 matches 12 bases. Germline V CDR1 and CDR2: SGHDT, YYEEEE. CDR3 length: 14 residues. The V gene end was trimmed by 3 bases and the J gene end by 5 bases; junction bases not matched to a gene: 2. This chain's CDR3 is CASSYLAGGETQYF. Written as DNA, the CDR3 is TGTGCCAGCAGCTACCTAGCGGGAGGGGAGACCCAGTACTTC.

The rearrangement uses TRBV18 and TRBJ2-1, with D tentatively TRBD2 (5 bases). CDR3 length equals 14 residues. With 2 bases removed from V and 7 bases from J, the gap between germline ends came to 12 bases. The germline V gene encodes CDR1 KGHSH and CDR2 LQKENI. In DNA, the CDR3 is TGTGCCAGCTCACCAGCTGAGGGCCTGAATGAGCAGTTCTTC. As protein: CASSPAEGLNEQFF.

The rearrangement joins TRBV18 to TRBJ1-1; no definite D call. The CDR3 has 17 amino acids. V was shortened by 0 bases and J by 5 bases, with 19 bases between the two germline ends. The germline gives CDR1 KGHSH, CDR2 LQKENI. CDR3 region: CASSPPNVGDLWTEAFF. The DNA of the CDR3 is TGTGCCAGCTCACCACCGAATGTCGGGGATCTGTGGACTGAAGCTTTCTTT.

The rearrangement joins TRBV1 to TRBJ2-7; no check of the table's D call, TRBD2, against the DNA was made. TRBV1 represents a pseudogene. CDR3 length: 15 amino acids. This CDR3 is CTSSQDRRVAGEQYV. The DNA for the CDR3 is TGCACCAGCAGCCAAGATAGGAGAGTAGCCGGCGAGCAGTACGTC.

J is TRBJ2-3 and V is TRBV5-1; no clear D gene. The CDR3 is made up of 14 amino acids. Looked up from germline, CDR1 is SGHRS and CDR2 is YFSETQ. Trimming shortened V by 0 bases and J by 2 bases, and 7 bases separated the two germline ends. This CDR3 is CASSLVELTDTQYF. The CDR3 DNA reads TGCGCCAGCAGCTTGGTGGAGCTCACAGATACGCAGTATTTT.

This clone was observed a few times. The V call is TRBV28, the J call TRBJ1-5, with D perhaps matching TRBD1 (6 bases). Per germline, CDR1 MDHEN and CDR2 SYDVKM. V shed 3 bases and J shed 7 bases, with 13 bases lying between them. This CDR3 has 14 residues. The CDR3 loop reads CASSFPDRFQPQHF. CDR3 DNA: TGTGCCAGCAGTTTCCCCGACAGGTTCCAGCCCCAGCATTTT.

This rearrangement joins TRBV19 to TRBJ1-2, with D possibly TRBD1 on 5 matching bases. The germline V and J ends were trimmed by 3 bases and 4 bases, with 15 bases remaining between them. CDR3 size: 15 residues. Germline V gives CDR1 LNHDA, CDR2 SQIVND (reference sequence). CDR3 sequence reads: CASSISQGRTYGYTF. CDR3 nucleotide sequence: TGTGCCAGTAGTATTTCCCAGGGTCGCACCTATGGCTACACCTTC.

This sequence joins TRBV10-3 and TRBJ1-6; D not resolved. V lost 4 bases and J 6 bases, leaving 10 bases between the germline ends. The germline CDR1 and CDR2 sequences are ENHRY and SYGVKD. The CDR3 runs 14 residues. In DNA, the CDR3 is TGTGCCATCAGTGTGGGAGCGGGTAATTCACCCCTCCACTTT. It encodes CAISVGAGNSPLHF.

The V gene is TRBV7-2, the J gene TRBJ2-2, with 9 bases identical to TRBD2. The CDR3 runs to 15 residues. Trimming took 2 bases from V and 7 from J; bases not matched to a gene: 5. Looked up from germline, CDR1 is SGHTA and CDR2 is FQGNSA. CDR3 region: CASSLSGTSIGELFF. In nucleotides, the CDR3 is TGTGCCAGCAGCTTATCGGGGACTAGCATCGGGGAGCTGTTTTTT.

The rearrangement links TRBV4-3 to TRBJ2-1, with 7 bases identical to TRBD2. The ends lost 2 bases at V and 7 bases at J; junction bases unmatched: 8. Looked up from germline, CDR1 is LGHNA and CDR2 is YSLEER. The length of the CDR3 is 15 residues. The chain's CDR3 is CASSQSGVSVNEQFF. The CDR3 region has the DNA TGCGCCAGCAGCCAAAGCGGGGTCTCGGTAAATGAGCAGTTCTTC.

This rearrangement joins TRBV4-2 to TRBJ2-1; TRBD2 agrees at 14 bases. Germline V CDR1 and CDR2: LGHNA, YNFKEQ. The junction had 9 bases not matched to a gene; V was cut back by 3 bases and J by 8 bases. The CDR3 has 17 residues. The CDR3 nucleotides are TGTGCCAGCAGCCAGGGGACTAGCGGGAGCTCCCGTGATGAGCAGTTCTTC. Protein sequence: CASSQGTSGSSRDEQFF.

The chain combines TRBV2 with TRBJ2-1; 8 bases agree with TRBD1. The CDR3 is 15 amino acids. J gave up 7 bases and V 8 bases, and 13 bases lay outside the gene matches. Germline CDR1 reads SNHLY; CDR2 reads FYNNEI. The CDR3 sequence: CASYRQRQGINEQFF. DNA for the CDR3: TGTGCCAGCTACCGACAGAGACAGGGGATTAATGAGCAGTTCTTC.

This clone was recorded only once. The gene calls are TRBV19 and TRBJ1-5; D might be TRBD1 (6 bases). Trimming left V 5 bases short and J 7 bases short, with 24 bases between. This CDR3 is built from 17 residues. Germline loops: CDR1 LNHDA, CDR2 SQIVND (reference sequence). Here the CDR3 reads CASSPGPEGVYWQPQHF. The CDR3 nucleotides read TGTGCCAGTAGTCCCGGGCCTGAGGGGGTCTATTGGCAGCCCCAGCATTTT.

The gene calls are TRBV10-3 and TRBJ2-1; 7 nucleotides align to TRBD2. The CDR3 has 16 amino acids. In germline, CDR1 is ENHRY, CDR2 SYGVKD. Unmatched junction bases numbered 13, after V lost 11 bases and J lost 0 bases. The CDR3 is CAHSPGLLSSYNEQFF. In nucleotides, the CDR3 is TGTGCCCATTCCCCGGGACTACTGAGCTCCTACAATGAGCAGTTCTTC.

The chain combines TRBV24-1 with TRBJ2-1; the D gene is possibly TRBD2 (5 bases). Germline-derived CDR1 and CDR2 are KGHDR and SFDVKD. This CDR3 has 15 amino acids. The V and J ends lost 7 bases and 2 bases respectively, with 14 bases between them. The CDR3 loop reads CATSQEDVPYNEQFF. Written as DNA, the CDR3 is TGTGCCACCAGCCAGGAGGACGTCCCCTACAATGAGCAGTTCTTC.

V is TRBV7-9 and J is TRBJ2-3, with D maybe TRBD1 (5 bases). CDR3 size: 15 residues. Germline CDR1 and CDR2: SEHNR and FQNEAQ (reference sequence). The V end lost 2 bases, the J end lost 2 bases, and 11 bases lay between the germline ends. Here the CDR3 reads CASSLSRANTDTQYF. The CDR3, as DNA: TGTGCCAGCAGCTTATCCAGGGCGAACACAGATACGCAGTATTTT.